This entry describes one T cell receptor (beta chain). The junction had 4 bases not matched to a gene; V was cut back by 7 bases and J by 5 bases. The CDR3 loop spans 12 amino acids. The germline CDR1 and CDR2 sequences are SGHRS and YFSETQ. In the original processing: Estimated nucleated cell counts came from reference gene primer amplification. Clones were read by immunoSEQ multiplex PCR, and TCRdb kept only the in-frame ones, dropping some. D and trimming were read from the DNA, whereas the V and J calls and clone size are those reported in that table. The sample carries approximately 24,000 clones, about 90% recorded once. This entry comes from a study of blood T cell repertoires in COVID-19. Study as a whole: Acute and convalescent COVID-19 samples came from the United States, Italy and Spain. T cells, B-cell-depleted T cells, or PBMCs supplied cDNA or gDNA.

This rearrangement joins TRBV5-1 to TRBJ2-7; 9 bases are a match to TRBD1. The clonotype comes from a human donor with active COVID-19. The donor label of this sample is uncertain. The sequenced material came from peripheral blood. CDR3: CASGTGNHEQYF. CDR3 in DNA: TGCGCCAGCGGGACAGGGAACCACGAGCAGTACTTC.